One sample yielded the 26 T cell receptor beta chains listed below, sequenced in a study of blood T cell repertoires in COVID-19. TCRdb keeps only in-frame clones here, not all; method: immunoSEQ multiplex PCR. The sample gives about 150,000 clones, about 90% of which show up once; 37% is in the top ten. The sample consisted of peripheral blood. These receptors were taken from a middle-aged man who had recovered from COVID-19.

The chain links TRBV6-5 to TRBJ1-2, with D possibly TRBD1 on 5 matching bases. Trimming took 0 bases from V and 7 from J, leaving 15 bases between them. The CDR3 has 15 amino acids. Germline lookup yields CDR1 MNHEY and CDR2 SVGAGI. Here the CDR3 reads CASSYSTQGSRGYTF. CDR3 nucleotide sequence: TGTGCCAGCAGTTACTCGACCCAGGGCTCTCGTGGCTACACCTTC.

The chain recombines TRBV6-2 or TRBV6-3 with TRBJ1-1; D call uncertain. V was shortened by 4 bases and J by 4 bases, with 22 bases between the two germline ends. Germline V gene data show CDR1 as MNHEY and CDR2 as SVGEGT. The CDR3 is made up of 17 amino acids. The CDR3 is CASSSRGDPAGGTEAFF. CDR3 DNA: TGTGCCAGCAGTTCCCGAGGTGATCCGGCCGGAGGCACTGAAGCTTTCTTT.

The gene calls are TRBV5-6 and TRBJ1-5; TRBD1 matches at 7 bases. The trim removed 8 bases at V and 6 bases at J, leaving 17 bases unmatched. CDR1 is SGHDT, CDR2 YYEEEE, per germline. CDR3 length: 16 residues. CDR3 residues: CARPAVKTGRTQPQHF. CDR3 nucleotide sequence: TGTGCCAGACCGGCGGTGAAGACAGGGCGCACTCAGCCCCAGCATTTT.

This clone was observed once. V and J are TRBV5-1 and TRBJ1-2; 11 bases align to TRBD1. CDR1 is SGHRS, CDR2 YFSETQ, per germline. V lost 4 bases and J lost 5; bases outside the gene matches: 4. The CDR3 consists of 14 residues. The CDR3 region has the DNA TGCGCCAGCAGCCCGGACAGGGGGCCTTATGGCTACACCTTC. Protein sequence: CASSPDRGPYGYTF. The whole variable domain, remainder taken from reference TRBV5-1 and TRBJ1-2, is KAGVTQTPRYLIKTRGQQVTLSCSPISGHRSVSWYQQTPGQGLQFLFEYFSETQRNKGNFPGRFSGRQFSNSRSEMNVSTLELGDSALYLCASSPDRGPYGYTFGSGTRLTVV.

The genes are TRBV5-5 and TRBJ2-7; no clear D. The CDR3 has 14 amino acids. Trimming removed 1 base from V and 1 base from J, with 9 bases in between. Germline V gives CDR1 SGHKS, CDR2 YYEKEE (reference sequence). The CDR3 DNA is TGTGCCAGCAGCTTGATCCCCAATTCCTACGAGCAGTACTTC. This sequence encodes CASSLIPNSYEQYF.

V is TRBV4-3 and J is TRBJ1-2; 7 bases are shared with TRBD1. CDR3 length: 16 amino acids. The ends lost 4 bases at V and 7 bases at J; junction bases unmatched: 15. Germline V gene sequence: CDR1 LGHNA, CDR2 YSLEER. The CDR3 DNA sequence: TGCGCCAGCAGCCCGGTCGTGTATCAGGGGGGCGGTGGCTACACCTTC. It codes for CASSPVVYQGGGGYTF.

The chain combines TRBV6-5 with TRBJ2-4; 11 bases are shared with TRBD2. Germline lookup yields CDR1 MNHEY and CDR2 SVGAGI. The CDR3 loop spans 16 amino acids. With V trimmed by 2 bases and J by 8 bases, 8 bases remained unmatched. CDR3 nucleotide sequence: TGTGCCAGCAGTTACGGTAGCGGGGGGGCCGTGGACATTCAGTACTTC. Translating it yields CASSYGSGGAVDIQYF.

The V gene is TRBV6-5, the J gene TRBJ1-3, with 10 bases matching TRBD1. V trimming: 8 bases; J trimming: 3 bases; junction bases outside the gene matches: 7. The CDR3 is 15 residues long. Germline V lookup: CDR1 MNHEY, CDR2 SVGAGI. The CDR3 nucleotides are TGTGCCAGCTCCCTAAGGGACAGGGGTGGAAACACCATATATTTT. It specifies CASSLRDRGGNTIYF.

The rearrangement links TRBV6-2 or TRBV6-3 to TRBJ2-6; 9 bases fit TRBD1. CDR3 length: 17 residues. Germline V gene sequence: CDR1 MNHEY, CDR2 SVGEGT. V shed 4 bases and J 0 bases; nucleotides not matched to a gene: 4. DNA for the CDR3: TGTGCCAGCAGTTTCGGGGACAGGGCCTCTGGGGCCAACGTCCTGACTTTC. It codes for CASSFGDRASGANVLTF.

The chain carries TRBV6-6 and TRBJ2-1, with D maybe TRBD2 (6 bases). The CDR3 sequence is 16 residues long. Germline V CDR1 and CDR2: MNHNY, SVGAGI (reference sequence). V was trimmed by 5 bases and J by 1 base, leaving 15 bases between them. The CDR3 sequence: CASSPGLMSSYNEQFF. DNA of the CDR3: TGTGCCAGCAGTCCGGGACTCATGAGTTCCTACAATGAGCAGTTCTTC.

V and J are TRBV6-1 and TRBJ2-1; D perhaps matches TRBD1 (7 bases). From germline, CDR1 is MNHNS and CDR2 SASEGT. Trimming stripped 1 base from V and 9 bases from J, with 10 bases between. The CDR3 totals 13 residues. CDR3 amino acids: CASSEVRGAEQFF. For the CDR3, the DNA is TGTGCCAGCAGTGAAGTCAGGGGGGCTGAGCAGTTCTTC.

The chain couples TRBV5-1 to TRBJ1-6, with D perhaps TRBD1 (5 bases). This CDR3 contains 15 residues. Germline assignment: CDR1 SGHRS and CDR2 YFSETQ. Trimming shortened V by 4 bases and J by 10 bases, and 18 bases separated the two germline ends. The CDR3 DNA reads TGCGCCAGCAGCAAAACGGAGGGGTCAACCTCACCCCTCCACTTT. Residues: CASSKTEGSTSPLHF.

This sequence joins TRBV19 and TRBJ2-7; TRBD1 is a possible D gene (5 bases). Germline V gene data show CDR1 as LNHDA and CDR2 as SQIVND (reference sequence). This CDR3 comprises 12 residues. V lost 9 bases, J lost 6 bases, and 15 bases lay in between. The CDR3 nucleotides read TGTGCCAGCCAGGGAATTTTGGGCGAGCAGTACTTC. Amino acids: CASQGILGEQYF.

The V and J genes are TRBV18 and TRBJ2-3; TRBD2 matches 7 bases. Germline CDR1 reads KGHSH; CDR2 reads LQKENI. The V and J ends lost 3 bases and 0 bases, in that order; junction bases with no gene match: 12. The CDR3 is 18 residues long. DNA of the CDR3: TGTGCCAGCTCACCGATAAGATCCGGGGGGTCTAGCACAGATACGCAGTATTTT. Translation gives CASSPIRSGGSSTDTQYF.

The chain uses TRBV27 and TRBJ2-2; 9 bases line up with TRBD1. V trimming: 3 bases; J trimming: 9 bases; junction bases outside the gene matches: 8. There are 15 residues in the CDR3. Looked up from germline, CDR1 is MNHEY and CDR2 is SMNVEV (reference sequence). CDR3 amino acids: CASSFSGTGPRELFF. CDR3 DNA sequence: TGTGCCAGCAGTTTCTCCGGGACAGGGCCCCGGGAGCTGTTTTTT.

The chain employs TRBV19 and TRBJ2-2, with D tentatively TRBD2 (6 bases). This CDR3 region has 16 residues. CDR1 and CDR2 from the germline V gene are LNHDA and SQIVND (reference sequence). V dropped 6 bases and J dropped 4 bases, with 18 bases sitting between them. CDR3 in amino acids: CASSLGFRRGTGELFF. In DNA form, the CDR3 reads TGTGCCAGTAGCCTTGGATTTAGGCGGGGCACCGGGGAGCTGTTTTTT.

This chain connects TRBV30 to TRBJ2-5, with 8 nucleotides matching TRBD2. Per germline, CDR1 GTSNPN and CDR2 SVGIG (reference sequence). J was trimmed by 3 bases and V by 0 bases; bases with no gene match: 3. CDR3 length: 14 residues. CDR3 DNA: TGTGCCTGGAGTGTAGGGGGACTAGAAGAGACCCAGTACTTC. Its protein product is CAWSVGGLEETQYF.

The CDR3 nucleotides read TGCAGCGTTGTCGACAGGGAGGCCTACAATGAGCAGTTCTTC. It specifies CSVVDREAYNEQFF. The chain couples TRBV29-1 to TRBJ2-1; D perhaps matches TRBD1 (7 bases). The germline gives CDR1 SQVTM, CDR2 ANQGSEA. This CDR3 is built from 14 residues. V dropped 4 bases and J dropped 2 bases, with 12 bases sitting between them.

This clone appeared a single time. This rearrangement joins TRBV18 to TRBJ2-2; 10 bases are a match to TRBD2. Germline V gives CDR1 KGHSH, CDR2 LQKENI. Germline trimming cut 3 bases from V and 0 bases from J; bases unmatched to any gene: 4. The CDR3 is 17 amino acids. The CDR3 reads CASSPPSGGANTGELFF. Here the CDR3 DNA reads TGTGCCAGCTCACCGCCTAGCGGGGGCGCGAACACCGGGGAGCTGTTTTTT. The whole variable domain, filled in from reference TRBV18 and TRBJ2-2, reads NAGVMQNPRHLVRRRGQEARLRCSPMKGHSHVYWYRQLPEEGLKFMVYLQKENIIDESGMPKERFSAEFPKEGPSILRIQQVVRGDSAAYFCASSPPSGGANTGELFFGEGSRLTVL.

The rearrangement links TRBV6-6 to TRBJ1-5; tentative D call: TRBD1 (6 bases). CDR1 and CDR2 from the germline V gene are MNHNY and SVGAGI (reference sequence). The CDR3 runs to 14 residues. Trimming took off 6 bases at V and 3 bases at J, with 12 bases between the two ends. CDR3 protein: CASRDRTVNQPQHF. The CDR3 DNA reads as TGTGCCAGCAGGGATCGGACAGTCAATCAGCCCCAGCATTTT.

The rearrangement links TRBV4-3 to TRBJ2-1; tentatively, D is TRBD2 (5 bases). The germline V gene has CDR1 LGHNA and CDR2 YSLEER. The CDR3 extends over 14 amino acids. Trimming removed 2 bases at V and 1 base at J, with 6 bases between. Written as DNA, the CDR3 is TGCGCCAGCAGCCAACGGGGATCCTACAATGAGCAGTTCTTC. Protein product: CASSQRGSYNEQFF.

The chain links TRBV7-2 to TRBJ2-4; D may be TRBD2 (6 bases). Germline V CDR1 and CDR2: SGHTA, FQGNSA. V lost 4 bases and J 0 bases, leaving 10 bases between the germline ends. CDR3 size: 15 residues. The CDR3 DNA follows: TGTGCCAGCAGCTCGCCGGGAGCAGCCAAAAACATTCAGTACTTC. It codes for CASSSPGAAKNIQYF.

This rearrangement joins TRBV5-1 to TRBJ2-3; no clear D. V dropped 4 bases and J dropped 0 bases, with 12 bases sitting between them. CDR3 size: 15 residues. Germline V gives CDR1 SGHRS, CDR2 YFSETQ. The CDR3 sequence: CASSLGYSSTDTQYF. For the CDR3, the DNA is TGCGCCAGCAGCCTCGGGTACTCTAGCACAGATACGCAGTATTTT.

This clone was recorded once. The chain links TRBV7-9 to TRBJ2-3, with D tentatively TRBD1 (6 bases). V shed 7 bases and J shed 6 bases, with 14 bases lying between them. CDR3 size: 13 residues. Germline V gene data show CDR1 as SEHNR and CDR2 as FQNEAQ (reference sequence). The CDR3 here is CASTNGQGDTQYF. The CDR3 bases are TGTGCCAGCACAAATGGGCAGGGGGATACGCAGTATTTT.

The gene calls are TRBV6-5 and TRBJ1-5; 9 nucleotides agree with TRBD1. With V trimmed by 5 bases and J by 6 bases, 8 bases remained unmatched. CDR3 size: 15 residues. CDR1 is MNHEY, CDR2 SVGAGI, per germline. In DNA, the CDR3 is TGTGCCAGCAGTACAGGGGGCGGCTCTGGTCAGCCCCAGCATTTT. Translating it yields CASSTGGGSGQPQHF.

The V and J genes are TRBV11-3 and TRBJ1-1; D gene uncertain. Trimming shortened V by 0 bases and J by 0 bases, and 11 bases separated the two germline ends. The V gene's germline CDR1 is SGHNT and CDR2 YENEEA. CDR3 length equals 16 residues. The CDR3 DNA sequence: TGTGCCAGCAGCTTAGATCCATGGCAGATGAACACTGAAGCTTTCTTT. Protein: CASSLDPWQMNTEAFF.